A single sample gave rise to the 32 T cell receptor beta chains below, sequenced in a study of CD8 T cells in ankylosing spondylitis (dated 2017 in TCRdb). To prepare the library, 5' RACE was applied. Sequencer: Illumina HiSeq 2500. TCRdb redid the processing of the public reads, applying fastp at Q25 and MiXCR, and retained in-frame beta chains. Every CDR3 protein is listed once, alongside the most common genes and DNA of its rows. The sample data list 250,000 to 300,000 distinct CDR3 sequences, and over 15% of these were observed just once. Of the sample, about a third is held by the ten largest clones. Sequenced sample: blood, either unsorted or a sorted T cell fraction (not recorded which). All receptors come from a male donor with ankylosing spondylitis or in good health (not recorded which).

Only a few counts were recorded for this clonotype. This chain uses TRBV25-1 with TRBJ1-1, with D uncertain. Trimming left V 0 bases short and J 4 bases short, with 9 bases between. This CDR3 comprises 14 residues. Germline CDR1 is MGHDK and CDR2 is SYGVNS. This CDR3 is CASSEYRAGTEAFF. The CDR3, as DNA: TGTGCCAGCAGTGAATATAGGGCGGGCACTGAAGCTTTCTTT.

The chain employs TRBV4-1 and TRBJ1-5; 11 nucleotides agree with TRBD1. Unmatched junction bases numbered 18, after V lost 2 bases and J lost 0 bases. The germline gives CDR1 MGHRA, CDR2 YSYEKL. The CDR3 totals 22 residues. This CDR3 reads CASSQHITIPGQGDYSNQPQHF. The CDR3 DNA reads as TGCGCCAGCAGCCAACATATCACCATACCGGGACAGGGGGACTATAGCAATCAGCCCCAGCATTTT.

This clonotype was seen a few times. The V gene is TRBV20-1, the J gene TRBJ2-3, with 7 positions matching TRBD2. Germline CDR1 DFQATT, CDR2 SNEGSKA (reference sequence). Trimming removed 7 bases from V and 7 bases from J; junction bases left unmatched: 8. The CDR3 runs 12 residues. CDR3 nucleotide sequence: TGCAGTGAACGAGGGACTACAAATACGCAGTATTTT. It translates to CSERGTTNTQYF.

This clonotype was observed a handful of times. This chain connects TRBV20-1 to TRBJ2-5; D remains ambiguous. Trimming removed 3 bases from V and 10 bases from J, with 21 bases in between. CDR1 and CDR2 (germline): DFQATT, SNEGSKA (reference sequence). This CDR3 has 14 residues. This chain's CDR3 is CSARLSGSPGDQYF. CDR3 bases: TGCAGTGCTAGGCTCTCGGGTTCTCCCGGCGACCAGTACTTC.

This chain joins TRBV4-3 and TRBJ2-7, with D unresolved. Germline V gives CDR1 LGHNA, CDR2 YSLEER. The CDR3 extends over 14 amino acids. V was clipped by 0 bases and J by 3 bases, with 9 bases between them. The CDR3 nucleotides are TGCGCCAGCAGCCAAGAAGAGGCAAGCTACGAGCAGTACTTC. Translation: CASSQEEASYEQYF.

This clonotype was detected many times. The CDR3 DNA sequence: TGCAGTGCTCCGGCAGATTCCAATGAGCAGTTCTTC. Residues: CSAPADSNEQFF. The V call is TRBV20-1, the J call TRBJ2-1; D gene ambiguous. CDR1 and CDR2 (germline): DFQATT, SNEGSKA (reference sequence). Trimming shortened V by 5 bases and J by 6 bases, and 11 bases separated the two germline ends. The CDR3 spans 12 residues.

This clonotype was counted a few times. The V and J genes are TRBV3-1 and TRBJ2-7; D remains unclear. This CDR3 is 14 amino acids long. Germline V CDR1 and CDR2: LGHDT, YNNKEL (reference sequence). V was pared by 0 bases and J by 3 bases, with 9 bases between. In nucleotides, the CDR3 is TGTGCCAGCAGCCAAGATTCGAATAACTACGAGCAGTACTTC. Its protein is CASSQDSNNYEQYF.

J is TRBJ2-3 and V is TRBV12-3 or TRBV12-4, with a tentative D call TRBD1 (6 bases). Trimming shortened V by 7 bases and J by 4 bases, and 18 bases separated the two germline ends. The CDR3 contains 15 residues. In DNA, the CDR3 is TGTGCCAGCACCTGGGGGACATCGGGCTCAGATACGCAGTATTTT. It is translated as CASTWGTSGSDTQYF.

This clonotype was seen many times. The chain recombines TRBV20-1 with TRBJ2-1, with 10 bases identical to TRBD2. Germline V gives CDR1 DFQATT, CDR2 SNEGSKA (reference sequence). The trim removed 6 bases at V and 12 bases at J, leaving 8 bases unmatched. The CDR3 spans 12 residues. CDR3 protein: CSAGPGTSVQFF. For the CDR3, the DNA is TGCAGTGCAGGACCCGGGACTAGCGTGCAGTTCTTC.

The chain couples TRBV21-1 to TRBJ2-7; no check of the table's D call, TRBD1, against the DNA was made. TRBV21-1 is a pseudogene segment. The CDR3 covers 16 residues. This chain's CDR3 is CASSRAGTEISYEQYF. The CDR3 region has the DNA TGTGCCAGCAGCAGGGCGGGTACGGAGATCAGCTACGAGCAGTACTTC.

This clonotype appeared many times. The chain links TRBV29-1 to TRBJ2-2; D may be TRBD1 (7 bases). CDR1 is SQVTM, CDR2 ANQGSEA, per germline. Trimming left V 6 bases short and J 6 bases short, with 8 bases between. This CDR3 spans 11 amino acids. CDR3 nucleotide sequence: TGCAGCGTCAGGGGGGCCGGGGAGCTGTTTTTT. This sequence encodes CSVRGAGELFF.

In its sample, this clonotype was seen many times. The V and J genes are TRBV4-2 and TRBJ1-5, with 7 positions matching TRBD1. CDR1 and CDR2 (germline): LGHNA, YNFKEQ. CDR3 length: 16 residues. Trimming removed 2 bases from V and 4 bases from J; junction bases left unmatched: 8. In nucleotides, the CDR3 is TGTGCCAGCAGCCAACGACTAGGGGGCCAGAATCAGCCCCAGCATTTT. The encoded protein is CASSQRLGGQNQPQHF.

CDR3 bases: TGCGCCAGCAGCCAAGATACGCTAGGAGAGGTGTTCTTC. Translation gives CASSQDTLGEVFF. The genes are TRBV4-3 and TRBJ2-1; D ambiguous. The germline V and J ends were trimmed by 0 bases and 15 bases, with 15 bases remaining between them. The CDR3 consists of 13 residues. Per germline, CDR1 LGHNA and CDR2 YSLEER.

This clonotype was found a few times. The gene calls are TRBV11-2 and TRBJ2-1, with TRBD2 matching over 9 bases. After removal of 6 bases from V and 8 bases from J, the junction contained 5 bases not matched to a gene. The CDR3 length is 13 residues. Germline assignment: CDR1 SGHAT and CDR2 FQNNGV. This chain's CDR3 is CASSAGGPHEQFF. CDR3 sequence (DNA): TGTGCCAGCAGTGCGGGAGGGCCCCATGAGCAGTTCTTC. Using reference TRBV11-2 and TRBJ2-1 for the parts outside the CDR3, the full variable domain is EAGVAQSPRYKIIEKRQSVAFWCNPISGHATLYWYQQILGQGPKLLIQFQNNGVVDDSQLPKDRFSAERLKGVDSTLKIQPAKLEDSAVYLCASSAGGPHEQFFGPGTRLTVL.

The rearrangement joins TRBV5-1 to TRBJ1-2; D perhaps matches TRBD1 (5 bases). Germline V gene sequence: CDR1 SGHRS, CDR2 YFSETQ. V lost 7 bases to trimming and J lost 2 bases, with 18 bases between them. The CDR3 loop spans 15 amino acids. CDR3 sequence: CASSPSATANYGYTF. The CDR3 coding sequence is TGCGCCAGCTCCCCTTCCGCGACAGCAAACTATGGCTACACCTTC.

The CDR3 spells CASSPEHLRTDTQYF. The DNA for the CDR3 is TGTGCCAGCAGCCCAGAGCATCTACGCACAGATACGCAGTATTTT. This chain joins TRBV7-9 and TRBJ2-3; D is unresolved. Germline lookup yields CDR1 SEHNR and CDR2 FQNEAQ (reference sequence). Trimming removed 5 bases at V and 1 base at J, with 13 bases between. This CDR3 has 15 residues.

This chain links TRBV25-1 with TRBJ2-1, with TRBD2 matching 7 bases. J gave up 6 bases and V 1 base, and 9 bases lay outside the gene matches. CDR3 length: 16 residues. Germline CDR1 and CDR2: MGHDK and SYGVNS. The CDR3: CASSEWGGESFNEQFF. The CDR3 DNA is TGTGCCAGCAGTGAATGGGGGGGGGAGTCTTTCAATGAGCAGTTCTTC.

In its sample, this clonotype was seen many times. The V gene is TRBV6-1, the J gene TRBJ2-3; D possibly corresponds to TRBD1 (5 bases). Per the germline V gene, CDR1 is MNHNS and CDR2 is SASEGT. V lost 6 bases and J lost 2, with 24 bases in between. This CDR3 has 18 residues. The CDR3 DNA reads TGTGCCAGCAGCCCTTTTTCCTCAGGGTTTGGGCACACAGATACGCAGTATTTT. Translation gives CASSPFSSGFGHTDTQYF.

The chain combines TRBV27 with TRBJ2-1; D remains ambiguous. The V gene's germline CDR1 is MNHEY and CDR2 SMNVEV (reference sequence). The CDR3 spans 13 residues. Trimming shortened V by 5 bases and J by 3 bases, and 8 bases separated the two germline ends. The CDR3 region is CASSANNYNEQFF. The DNA for the CDR3 is TGTGCCAGCAGTGCAAACAACTACAATGAGCAGTTCTTC.

This clonotype occurred a few times. This sequence joins TRBV7-2 and TRBJ2-7, with 10 bases matching TRBD1. This CDR3 is 15 amino acids long. Germline V lookup: CDR1 SGHTA, CDR2 FQGNSA. The V gene end was trimmed by 3 bases and the J gene end by 5 bases; junction bases not matched to a gene: 7. CDR3 in amino acids: CASSFSGTGVNEQYF. The CDR3 DNA reads as TGTGCCAGCAGCTTTTCCGGGACAGGGGTCAACGAGCAGTACTTC. Drawing the rest from reference TRBV7-2 and TRBJ2-7, the complete variable domain is GAGVSQSPSNKVTEKGKDVELRCDPISGHTALYWYRQSLGQGLEFLIYFQGNSAPDKSGLPSDRFSAERTGGSVSTLTIQRTQQEDSAVYLCASSFSGTGVNEQYFGPGTRLTVT.

The chain couples TRBV5-1 to TRBJ2-7; D is ambiguous. This CDR3 spans 15 amino acids. Trimming stripped 0 bases from V and 0 bases from J, with 10 bases between. CDR1 is SGHRS, CDR2 YFSETQ, per germline. In DNA, the CDR3 is TGCGCCAGCAGCTTGGAAGGGCTGAGCTCCTACGAGCAGTACTTC. It specifies CASSLEGLSSYEQYF.

The V gene is TRBV5-4, the J gene TRBJ2-1; D not resolved. V was clipped by 4 bases and J by 8 bases, with 13 bases between them. The CDR3 has 13 residues. Per germline, CDR1 SGHNT and CDR2 YYREEE (reference sequence). Written as DNA, the CDR3 is TGTGCCAGCAGCCCGTTCGTTATGCATGAGCAGTTCTTC. Amino acid sequence: CASSPFVMHEQFF. The whole variable domain, remainder taken from reference TRBV5-4 and TRBJ2-1, is ETGVTQSPTHLIKTRGQQVTLRCSSQSGHNTVSWYQQALGQGPQFIFQYYREEENGRGNFPPRFSGLQFPNYSSELNVNALELDDSALYLCASSPFVMHEQFFGPGTRLTVL.

This clonotype was counted many times. One end of the junction fails to match germline, which may point to a read error. The V call is TRBV4-3, the J call TRBJ2-1; D uncertain. The CDR3 contains 16 residues. CDR1 is LGHNA, CDR2 YSLEER, per germline. In nucleotides, the CDR3 is TGCGCCAGCAGTCAAGGAGCCCCGCAACCATACAATGAGCAGTTCTTC. Translation: CASSQGAPQPYNEQFF.

V gene TRBV27 combines with J gene TRBJ2-7, with 10 bases identical to TRBD1. CDR1 and CDR2 (germline): MNHEY, SMNVEV (reference sequence). Germline trimming cut 0 bases from V and 6 bases from J; bases unmatched to any gene: 5. The CDR3 length is 15 residues. CDR3 sequence: CASSLSGTGVAEQYF. The DNA for the CDR3 is TGTGCCAGCAGTTTATCGGGGACAGGGGTGGCCGAGCAGTACTTC.

The chain combines TRBV6-1 with TRBJ2-2, with 8 bases matching TRBD2. J lost 7 bases, V lost 5 bases, and 9 bases had no gene match. The CDR3 extends over 15 amino acids. Germline assignment: CDR1 MNHNS and CDR2 SASEGT. CDR3 protein: CASSRLAHLSGELFF. The CDR3 region has the DNA TGTGCCAGCAGTAGACTAGCGCATCTGAGCGGGGAGCTGTTTTTT.

This clonotype was seen a few times. The rearrangement joins TRBV11-2 to TRBJ2-4, with 7 bases matching TRBD2. The CDR3 spans 18 residues. The junction had 11 bases not matched to a gene; V was cut back by 3 bases and J by 0 bases. CDR1 and CDR2 (germline): SGHAT, FQNNGV. The CDR3 spells CASSFTWREPRAKNIQYF. CDR3 in DNA: TGTGCCAGCAGCTTTACATGGCGGGAGCCAAGAGCCAAAAACATTCAGTACTTC.

In its sample, this clonotype was seen many times. The V and J genes are TRBV20-1 and TRBJ2-7; perhaps TRBD1 as D (6 bases). The germline gives CDR1 DFQATT, CDR2 SNEGSKA (reference sequence). The CDR3 totals 14 residues. Trimming took off 0 bases at V and 2 bases at J, with 11 bases between the two ends. The CDR3 sequence: CSARDPDSTYEQYF. DNA of the CDR3: TGCAGTGCTAGAGATCCGGACAGCACCTACGAGCAGTACTTC.

The V and J genes are TRBV24-1 and TRBJ1-2; D might be TRBD1 (6 bases). CDR1 is KGHDR and CDR2 is SFDVKD in the germline V gene. This CDR3 contains 13 residues. V was clipped by 7 bases and J by 8 bases, with 16 bases between them. DNA of the CDR3: TGTGCCACCAGCCCGCCGGACAGAAGAGGCTACACCTTC. As protein: CATSPPDRRGYTF.

The V call is TRBV12-3 or TRBV12-4, the J call TRBJ2-3; TRBD2 aligns across 8 bases. V lost 6 bases to trimming and J lost 6 bases; unmatched junction nucleotides: 11. This CDR3 spans 15 amino acids. The CDR3, as DNA: TGTGCCAGCAGCCCCCTCGGGAGGGCCGGTGATACGCAGTATTTT. Translated: CASSPLGRAGDTQYF.

This clonotype was picked up a small number of times. CDR3 protein: CASSSGRIAGELFF. The CDR3 bases are TGCGCCAGCAGCTCGGGACGGATCGCCGGGGAGCTGTTTTTT. The rearrangement links TRBV5-1 to TRBJ2-2, with D perhaps assigned TRBD1 or TRBD2 (5 bases each). Germline loops: CDR1 SGHRS, CDR2 YFSETQ. CDR3 length: 14 amino acids. V was pared by 3 bases and J by 6 bases, with 12 bases between.

The chain combines TRBV3-1 with TRBJ2-2; 10 positions agree with TRBD1. V lost 0 bases to trimming and J lost 4 bases; unmatched junction nucleotides: 20. This CDR3 comprises 22 residues. Germline V gives CDR1 LGHDT, CDR2 YNNKEL (reference sequence). CDR3 coding DNA: TGTGCCAGCAGCCAAGATTATGGGACAGGGGAGGTAACTCGGGATCTCACCGGGGAGCTGTTTTTT. Protein: CASSQDYGTGEVTRDLTGELFF.

The table lists this clonotype with many counts. This chain uses TRBV29-1 with TRBJ2-7; no reliable D call. V was clipped by 6 bases and J by 6 bases, with 15 bases between them. Germline V gene sequence: CDR1 SQVTM, CDR2 ANQGSEA. The CDR3 runs 12 residues. CDR3 sequence: CSVKTPPGEQYF. The CDR3 DNA reads TGCAGCGTCAAGACACCGCCTGGCGAGCAGTACTTC.